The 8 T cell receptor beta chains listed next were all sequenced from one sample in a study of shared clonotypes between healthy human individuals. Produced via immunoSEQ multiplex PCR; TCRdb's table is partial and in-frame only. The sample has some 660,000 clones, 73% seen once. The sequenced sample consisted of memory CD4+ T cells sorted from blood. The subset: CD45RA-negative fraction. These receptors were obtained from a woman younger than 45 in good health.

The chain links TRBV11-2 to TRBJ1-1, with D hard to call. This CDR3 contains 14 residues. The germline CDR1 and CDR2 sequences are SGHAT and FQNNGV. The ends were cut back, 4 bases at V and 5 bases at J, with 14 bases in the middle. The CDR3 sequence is CASSWGGLGTEAFF. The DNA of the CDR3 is TGTGCCAGCAGCTGGGGAGGACTCGGGACTGAAGCTTTCTTT.

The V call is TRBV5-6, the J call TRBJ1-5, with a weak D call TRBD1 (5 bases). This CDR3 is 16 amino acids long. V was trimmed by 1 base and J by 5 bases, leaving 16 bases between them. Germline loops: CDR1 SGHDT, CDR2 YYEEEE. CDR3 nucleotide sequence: TGTGCCAGCAGCTTGTCTCTGGGGGTTGTGGATCAGCCCCAGCATTTT. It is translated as CASSLSLGVVDQPQHF.

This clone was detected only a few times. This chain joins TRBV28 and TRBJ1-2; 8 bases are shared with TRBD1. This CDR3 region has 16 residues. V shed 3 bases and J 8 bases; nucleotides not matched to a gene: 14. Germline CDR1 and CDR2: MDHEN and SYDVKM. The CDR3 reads CASSLISPGGAGGYTF. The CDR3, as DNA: TGTGCCAGCAGTTTGATCTCGCCAGGGGGCGCCGGGGGCTACACCTTC.

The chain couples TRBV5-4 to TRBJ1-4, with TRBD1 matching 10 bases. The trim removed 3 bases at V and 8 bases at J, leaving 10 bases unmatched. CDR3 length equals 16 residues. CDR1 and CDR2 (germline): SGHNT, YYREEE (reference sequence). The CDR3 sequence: CASSSRQGARKEKLFF. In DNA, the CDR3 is TGTGCCAGCAGCTCCAGACAGGGGGCGCGGAAGGAAAAACTGTTTTTT.

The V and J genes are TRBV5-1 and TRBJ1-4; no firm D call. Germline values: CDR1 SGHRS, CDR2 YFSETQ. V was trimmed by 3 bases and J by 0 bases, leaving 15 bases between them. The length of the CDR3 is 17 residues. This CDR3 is CASSSISGSTTNEKLFF. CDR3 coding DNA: TGCGCCAGCAGCTCTATATCCGGATCCACAACTAATGAAAAACTGTTTTTT.

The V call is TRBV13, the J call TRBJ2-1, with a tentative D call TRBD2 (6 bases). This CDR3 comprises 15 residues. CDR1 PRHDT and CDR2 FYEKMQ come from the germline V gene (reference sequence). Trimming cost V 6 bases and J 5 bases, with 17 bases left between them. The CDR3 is CASRRSGSGNNEQFF. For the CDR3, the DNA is TGTGCCAGCAGACGCTCCGGGAGTGGCAACAATGAGCAGTTCTTC. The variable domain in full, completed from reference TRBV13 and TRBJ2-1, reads AAGVIQSPRHLIKEKRETATLKCYPIPRHDTVYWYQQGPGQDPQFLISFYEKMQSDKGSIPDRFSAQQFSDYHSELNMSSLELGDSALYFCASRRSGSGNNEQFFGPGTRLTVL.

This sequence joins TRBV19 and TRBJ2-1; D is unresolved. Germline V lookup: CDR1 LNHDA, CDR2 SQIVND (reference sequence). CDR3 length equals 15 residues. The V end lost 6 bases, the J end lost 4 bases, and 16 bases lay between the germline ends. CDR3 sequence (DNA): TGTGCCAGTAGCCCTTTGGCAGGCGATTACAATGAGCAGTTCTTC. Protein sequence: CASSPLAGDYNEQFF. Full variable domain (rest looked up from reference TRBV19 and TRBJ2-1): DGGITQSPKYLFRKEGQNVTLSCEQNLNHDAMYWYRQDPGQGLRLIYYSQIVNDFQKGDIAEGYSVSREKKESFPLTVTSAQKNPTAFYLCASSPLAGDYNEQFFGPGTRLTVL.

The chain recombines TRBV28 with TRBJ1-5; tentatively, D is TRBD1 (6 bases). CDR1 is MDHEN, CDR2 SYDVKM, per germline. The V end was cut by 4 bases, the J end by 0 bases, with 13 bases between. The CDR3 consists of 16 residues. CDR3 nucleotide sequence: TGTGCCAGCAGTTCCCAGACAGGACCTAGCAATCAGCCCCAGCATTTT. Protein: CASSSQTGPSNQPQHF.